This T cell receptor (beta chain) came from a study of response to subunit inactivated influenza vaccine. Findings and caveats of the study: The authors offered the suggestion that each seasonal influenza vaccination recruits few new T cells.

MiXCR, run by TCRdb on the RT-PCR reads, gives a single entry per CDR3 protein. The sample has about 160,000 distinct CDR3 sequences, about a tenth seen once; the top ten hold roughly 12%. As for this clonotype: The antigen is unknown.

The germline V gene encodes CDR1 MDHEN and CDR2 SYDVKM. V dropped 3 bases and J dropped 0; count of bases not matched to a gene: 13. The CDR3 has 20 residues. The clonotype was recovered from a man aged 50 or older who received an inactivated influenza vaccine. The V gene is TRBV28, the J gene TRBJ1-4, with 10 bases matching TRBD1. The source material was non-naive T cells sorted from PBMCs, sampled roughly 47 days after vaccination. CDR3 bases: TGTGCCAGCAGTTTTTGGCTGGGACAGGGGAAGAACGCAACTAATGAAAAACTGTTTTTT. Translated, it gives CASSFWLGQGKNATNEKLFF.